This entry features one T cell receptor (beta chain) sequence. The source of the sample is a study of shared clonotypes between healthy human individuals. Trimming left V 1 base short and J 4 bases short, with 10 bases between. CDR3 length: 15 amino acids. Germline loops: CDR1 SNHLY, CDR2 FYNNEI. TCRdb's table, derived via immunoSEQ multiplex PCR, lists solely in-frame clones and lacks some. The sample holds 1,400,000 or so clones, approximately 98.5% seen once. The J gene is TRBJ2-2, the V gene TRBV2; no firm D call. The TCR sequence derives from a man under 40 in good health. Sequenced material: naive CD4+ T cells sorted from blood. Subset meaning: CD45RA+ positively selected. The DNA of the CDR3 is TGTGCCAGCAGTGAAGAGGGAATCGTCACCGGGGAGCTGTTTTTT. Its translation: CASSEEGIVTGELFF. Full variable domain (rest looked up from reference TRBV2 and TRBJ2-2): EPEVTQTPSHQVTQMGQEVILRCVPISNHLYFYWYRQILGQKVEFLVSFYNNEISEKSEIFDDQFSVERPDGSNFTLKIRSTKLEDSAMYFCASSEEGIVTGELFFGEGSRLTVL.